This T cell receptor beta chain was documented in a study of cytomegalovirus exposure and HLA in healthy donors. This clone has more than one count but fewer than ten. Its antigen is not known. These donors counted as nominally healthy when sampled, but unrecorded immune exposures were likely. The study's findings and limits: A later analysis reportedly found fewer N-insertions in an Asian-associated ancestry cluster than the roughly 700-donor mean. 164 TCR beta chains were listed as cytomegalovirus-associated.

The PCR contained 60 Vbeta and 13 Jbeta primers. Using immunoSEQ multiplex PCR, the repertoire was profiled, and TCRdb retains in-frame clones only, with some absent. This table has approximately 100,000 clones, 70% appearing once. V lost 10 bases and J lost 4; bases outside the gene matches: 6. CDR3 length: 13 residues. The germline V gene has CDR1 MRHNA and CDR2 SNTAGT. The receptor was derived from a man aged 35 to 55 in good health and CMV-seropositive. Source material: PBMCs. The chain carries TRBV6-4 and TRBJ2-7; TRBD1 agrees at 11 bases. In nucleotides, the CDR3 is TGTGCCATATCCGGGACAGGGGGGTACGAGCAGTACTTC. This codes for CAISGTGGYEQYF.